This T cell receptor beta chain was identified during a study of cytomegalovirus exposure and HLA in healthy donors. Study summary: Inside one of the first data releases sat around 86 million unique TCRs taken from HLA-typed donors. Findings and limits, study-wide: In vitro work confirmed that a few CMV-associated chains recognize CMV antigens.

The PCR was carried out with 60 Vbeta primers and 13 Jbeta primers. In the source study's methods: Among the unique TCR beta chains that a later analysis counted, about 81 million in all, 9.5 million to 12 million were shared. Assay used: immunoSEQ multiplex PCR; TCRdb lists only in-frame clones, some missing. The V and J calls and clone size come from that table; D and trimming were worked out from the DNA. This repertoire comprises approximately 79,000 clones; its ten largest clones make up 0.83%. Concerning this clone itself: Its specificity is not known.

CDR1 KGHSH and CDR2 LQKENI come from the germline V gene. The CDR3 extends over 15 amino acids. Trimming stripped 1 base from V and 3 bases from J, with 12 bases between. The sequence came from a boy younger than 18 in good health and CMV-seronegative. V gene TRBV18 combines with J gene TRBJ1-2; D possibly corresponds to TRBD1 (6 bases). Source material: PBMCs. Written as DNA, the CDR3 is TGTGCCAGCTCACCACGCAGGGGTTCTGACTATGGCTACACCTTC. Its protein is CASSPRRGSDYGYTF.